These 26 T cell receptor beta chains originate from one sample sequenced in a study of blood T cell repertoires in COVID-19. Assay: immunoSEQ multiplex PCR; the TCRdb copy retains only in-frame clones and omits some. Of 140,000 to 150,000 clones in the sample, approximately 86% are singletons; the top ten hold roughly 3%. Sequencing was performed on peripheral blood. These receptors were obtained from a woman aged 40 to 55 with active or convalescent COVID-19.

The J gene is TRBJ2-7, the V gene TRBV6-5, with D unclear. Between the trimmed V and J ends, which lost 5 bases and 2 bases, there was a span of 10 bases. The CDR3 covers 13 residues. Germline values: CDR1 MNHEY, CDR2 SVGAGI. The CDR3 region has the DNA TGTGCCAGCAGTCGCACCCAGGCCTACGAGCAGTACTTC. This encodes CASSRTQAYEQYF.

The V gene is TRBV29-1, the J gene TRBJ1-4; 10 bases are shared with TRBD1. CDR3 length equals 14 residues. Germline CDR1 and CDR2: SQVTM and ANQGSEA. Trimming at V came to 5 bases and at J to 6 bases, leaving 6 bases not matched to a gene. The CDR3 bases are TGCAGCGTTATTCCCGGGACAGGGGATGAAAAACTGTTTTTT. It is translated as CSVIPGTGDEKLFF.

Only a few counts were recorded for this clone. The chain joins TRBV2 to TRBJ1-6; no definite D call. The CDR3 sequence is 15 residues long. V lost 1 base to trimming and J lost 2 bases, with 6 bases between them. CDR1 is SNHLY, CDR2 FYNNEI, per germline. CDR3 region: CASSEGATYNSPLHF. Written as DNA, the CDR3 is TGTGCCAGCAGTGAAGGGGCCACCTATAATTCACCCCTCCACTTT. The whole variable domain, remainder taken from reference TRBV2 and TRBJ1-6, is EPEVTQTPSHQVTQMGQEVILRCVPISNHLYFYWYRQILGQKVEFLVSFYNNEISEKSEIFDDQFSVERPDGSNFTLKIRSTKLEDSAMYFCASSEGATYNSPLHFGNGTRLTVT.

V usage is TRBV15 and J usage is TRBJ2-5; TRBD1 matches at 11 bases. V lost 6 bases, J lost 5 bases, and 11 bases stayed unmatched. CDR1 and CDR2 from the germline V gene are LNHNV and YYDKDF (reference sequence). This CDR3 spans 16 amino acids. CDR3 region: CATRKRTGGTGETQYF. The CDR3 nucleotides are TGTGCCACCAGAAAAAGGACAGGGGGCACGGGGGAGACCCAGTACTTC.

This chain joins TRBV6-1 and TRBJ2-3; 7 bases align to TRBD2. Germline CDR1 and CDR2: MNHNS and SASEGT. V lost 2 bases and J lost 2; bases outside the gene matches: 7. The CDR3 is made up of 16 amino acids. Here the CDR3 DNA reads TGTGCCAGCAGTGAAAGGCGCGGGAGAATCACAGATACGCAGTATTTT. It translates to CASSERRGRITDTQYF.

V is TRBV19 and J is TRBJ2-7; tentatively, D is TRBD1 (6 bases). V lost 5 bases to trimming and J lost 3 bases, with 11 bases between them. Germline V gene lookup returns CDR1 LNHDA and CDR2 SQIVND (reference sequence). CDR3 length: 13 amino acids. CDR3 sequence (DNA): TGTGCCAGTAGTCGGACAGAATACTACGAGCAGTACTTC. Translation: CASSRTEYYEQYF.

The chain couples TRBV28 to TRBJ1-4, with D maybe TRBD1 (5 bases). V shed 7 bases and J shed 2 bases, with 14 bases lying between them. Germline CDR1 MDHEN, CDR2 SYDVKM. The CDR3 totals 15 residues. As DNA, the CDR3 is TGTGCCAGCACCCGAGACGGGGGGACTAATGAAAAACTGTTTTTT. Amino acid sequence: CASTRDGGTNEKLFF.

The CDR3 sequence is CASSTIYGDPEQFF. The CDR3 coding sequence is TGTGCCAGTAGTACTATATACGGAGATCCTGAGCAGTTCTTC. This chain links TRBV19 with TRBJ2-1, with no clear D. The CDR3 length is 14 residues. Trimming cost V 4 bases and J 9 bases, with 16 bases left between them. CDR1 and CDR2 (germline): LNHDA, SQIVND (reference sequence).

The chain has TRBV28 and TRBJ2-2; D perhaps matches TRBD2 (6 bases). The CDR3 length is 16 residues. Trimming shortened V by 7 bases and J by 0 bases, and 15 bases separated the two germline ends. The V gene's germline CDR1 is MDHEN and CDR2 SYDVKM. The CDR3 spells CASTRGAGTNTGELFF. CDR3 DNA sequence: TGTGCCAGCACCCGAGGGGCGGGGACGAACACCGGGGAGCTGTTTTTT.

This sequence joins TRBV4-2 and TRBJ1-1; unclear D gene. The germline V gene encodes CDR1 LGHNA and CDR2 YNFKEQ. The CDR3 is made up of 11 amino acids. V lost 3 bases to trimming and J lost 6 bases, with 5 bases between them. CDR3 nucleotides: TGTGCCAGCAGCCACCTTTCTGAAGCTTTCTTT. Protein sequence: CASSHLSEAFF.

This clone appeared a few times. The rearrangement links TRBV5-1 to TRBJ2-1; 9 nucleotides line up with TRBD2. The CDR3 extends over 17 amino acids. CDR1 is SGHRS and CDR2 is YFSETQ in the germline V gene. The ends lost 5 bases at V and 5 bases at J; junction bases unmatched: 14. This CDR3 is CASSSLVTSGRDNEQFF. The CDR3 coding sequence is TGCGCCAGCAGTTCTTTAGTGACTAGCGGTCGTGACAATGAGCAGTTCTTC.

This chain connects TRBV7-2 to TRBJ1-1; D gene ambiguous. The CDR3 loop spans 15 amino acids. V gave up 5 bases and J gave up 4 bases, with 17 bases separating them. In germline, CDR1 is SGHTA, CDR2 FQGNSA. In DNA, the CDR3 is TGTGCCAGCAGCGTTACGGGGATTCGGGGCACTGAAGCTTTCTTT. As protein: CASSVTGIRGTEAFF.

The chain combines TRBV2 with TRBJ2-7; 9 bases fit TRBD1. With V trimmed by 11 bases and J by 4 bases, 9 bases remained unmatched. The CDR3 sequence is 13 residues long. Germline V gene lookup returns CDR1 SNHLY and CDR2 FYNNEI. CDR3 protein: CADAVDRGYEQYF. The CDR3 coding sequence is TGTGCCGACGCGGTGGACAGGGGATACGAGCAGTACTTC.

This clone was seen a handful of times. The chain uses TRBV11-2 and TRBJ2-7; TRBD2 might be the D (6 bases). Per the germline V gene, CDR1 is SGHAT and CDR2 is FQNNGV. The CDR3 loop spans 14 amino acids. Between the trimmed V and J ends, which lost 4 bases and 6 bases, there was a span of 16 bases. This CDR3 is CASSSTGVWSEQYF. The CDR3 bases are TGTGCCAGCAGCTCAACGGGGGTTTGGAGCGAGCAGTACTTC.

The CDR3 region is CASSGEGVPNQPQHF. CDR3 bases: TGTGCCAGCTCTGGAGAAGGGGTTCCCAATCAGCCCCAGCATTTT. This chain uses TRBV2 with TRBJ1-5, with D possibly matching TRBD1 (5 bases). This CDR3 has 15 amino acids. Trimming took off 8 bases at V and 3 bases at J, with 17 bases between the two ends. Germline CDR1 is SNHLY and CDR2 is FYNNEI.

The chain uses TRBV5-8 and TRBJ2-7; perhaps TRBD1 as D (6 bases). The CDR3 sequence is 15 residues long. Per the germline V gene, CDR1 is SGHTS and CDR2 is YDEGEE. Trimming took off 4 bases at V and 0 bases at J, with 14 bases between the two ends. The CDR3 here is CASSQGTLSSYEQYF. In DNA form, the CDR3 reads TGTGCCAGCAGCCAGGGGACGTTAAGCTCCTACGAGCAGTACTTC.

The chain couples TRBV6-4 to TRBJ1-5; a weak D match, TRBD1 (6 bases). Germline V gives CDR1 MRHNA, CDR2 SNTAGT. Deletions cut 3 bases from V and 4 bases from J, with 19 bases between. CDR3 size: 17 residues. The CDR3 loop reads CASSDPSRGAMNQPQHF. CDR3 nucleotides: TGTGCCAGCAGTGATCCTTCGCGGGGGGCGATGAATCAGCCCCAGCATTTT.

CDR3 bases: TGTGCCAGCAGCCAAGATCGGACTAGCGGGGAGACAGATACGCAGTATTTT. Translated, it gives CASSQDRTSGETDTQYF. The rearrangement joins TRBV3-1 (or the pseudogene TRBV3-2) to TRBJ2-3; 12 bases are a match to TRBD2. The CDR3 consists of 17 residues. Germline-derived CDR1 and CDR2 are LGHDT and YNNKEL (reference sequence). V lost 0 bases to trimming and J lost 3 bases; unmatched junction nucleotides: 4.

The chain uses TRBV6-1 and TRBJ2-7, with D unclear. This CDR3 region has 12 residues. Per the germline V gene, CDR1 is MNHNS and CDR2 is SASEGT. V lost 2 bases and J lost 4, with 6 bases in between. CDR3 in amino acids: CASSESGYEQYF. CDR3 DNA sequence: TGTGCCAGCAGTGAATCAGGTTACGAGCAGTACTTC.

V gene TRBV6-1 combines with J gene TRBJ1-6; TRBD1 matches at 7 bases. The ends lost 3 bases at V and 4 bases at J; junction bases unmatched: 12. The CDR3 is made up of 18 amino acids. The germline V gene encodes CDR1 MNHNS and CDR2 SASEGT. The CDR3 region has the DNA TGTGCCAGCAGTGACAGAGACAGGGTTTTCGGATATAATTCACCCCTCCACTTT. Translation: CASSDRDRVFGYNSPLHF.

The chain employs TRBV3-1 (or the pseudogene TRBV3-2) and TRBJ1-6; D is possibly TRBD1 (6 bases). The ends were cut back, 4 bases at V and 10 bases at J, with 14 bases in the middle. This CDR3 contains 14 residues. The germline V gene has CDR1 LGHDT and CDR2 YNNKEL (reference sequence). The CDR3 sequence: CASSRGRGYSPLHF. The CDR3 region has the DNA TGTGCCAGCAGCCGGGGCAGGGGTTACTCACCCCTCCACTTT.

V usage is TRBV19 and J usage is TRBJ1-5; D gene uncertain. The CDR3 runs to 12 residues. The ends were cut back, 9 bases at V and 0 bases at J, with 6 bases in the middle. The germline gives CDR1 LNHDA, CDR2 SQIVND (reference sequence). The CDR3 is CASRLSNQPQHF. The CDR3 DNA sequence: TGTGCCAGCCGTCTTAGCAATCAGCCCCAGCATTTT.

This chain connects TRBV7-2 to TRBJ2-7; perhaps TRBD2 as D (6 bases). In germline, CDR1 is SGHTA, CDR2 FQGNSA. V lost 1 base to trimming and J lost 2 bases, with 9 bases between them. CDR3 length: 14 amino acids. In nucleotides, the CDR3 is TGTGCCAGCAGCTTAGTTGCGGGGACCTACGAGCAGTACTTC. Amino acid sequence: CASSLVAGTYEQYF.

The chain carries TRBV5-1 and TRBJ2-3, with D maybe TRBD1 (6 bases). V lost 0 bases and J lost 5, with 13 bases in between. Germline CDR1 SGHRS, CDR2 YFSETQ. The CDR3 contains 15 residues. For the CDR3, the DNA is TGCGCCAGCAGCTTGGAAGGCAGGGGAATAGATACGCAGTATTTT. Residues: CASSLEGRGIDTQYF.

The rearrangement links TRBV12-5 to TRBJ2-1, with D possibly TRBD1 on 5 matching bases. CDR3 length: 14 amino acids. Germline loops: CDR1 LGHNT, CDR2 FRNRAP. Trimming took off 5 bases at V and 12 bases at J, with 20 bases between the two ends. The CDR3 DNA follows: TGTGCTAGTGGTATCGACCCCAGTGGCCAGGGGCAGTTCTTC. Its translation: CASGIDPSGQGQFF.

This clone was seen once. The gene calls are TRBV3-1 (or the pseudogene TRBV3-2) and TRBJ1-3; 9 positions agree with TRBD1. With 6 bases clipped from V and 0 bases from J, the junction kept 6 bases outside the gene matches. Germline V lookup: CDR1 LGHDT, CDR2 YNNKEL (reference sequence). CDR3 length: 16 amino acids. CDR3 sequence reads: CASRSGQGPSGNTIYF. For the CDR3, the DNA is TGTGCCAGCAGATCGGGACAGGGCCCCTCTGGAAACACCATATATTTT.